Below are 13 T cell receptor beta chains sequenced from a single sample in a study of T cells after yellow fever vaccination. TCRdb analysed the 5' RACE reads with MiXCR anew, one entry per CDR3 protein. This sample has fewer than 400,000 distinct CDR3 sequences, with roughly 10% found just once. The sequencing here drew on CD4+ T cells sorted from PBMCs, taken 45 days after the yellow fever booster vaccination. All receptors come from a man younger than 35 who received the YFV17D yellow fever vaccine.

There are a few counts of this clonotype. This chain links TRBV4-3 with TRBJ1-2; the D is unclear. This CDR3 is built from 14 residues. V dropped 4 bases and J dropped 5 bases, with 14 bases sitting between them. Germline V gene sequence: CDR1 LGHNA, CDR2 YSLEER. CDR3 in DNA: TGCGCCAGCAGCCTAAGCCCGGGCGAGTATGGCTACACCTTC. Translation gives CASSLSPGEYGYTF.

This clonotype was detected only a few times. The V and J genes are TRBV6-5 and TRBJ1-1; D not resolved. Germline V CDR1 and CDR2: MNHEY, SVGAGI. V shed 2 bases and J shed 0 bases, with 7 bases lying between them. The CDR3 covers 14 residues. The CDR3 protein is CASSYGVLNTEAFF. CDR3 nucleotides: TGTGCCAGCAGTTACGGGGTTTTGAACACTGAAGCTTTCTTT.

This chain uses TRBV28 with TRBJ1-4; D call uncertain. The CDR3 covers 18 residues. V lost 7 bases, J lost 0 bases, and 21 bases lay in between. In germline, CDR1 is MDHEN, CDR2 SYDVKM. CDR3 coding DNA: TGTGCCAGCATCTTTCCCGGGCCCCTAGCATCAACTAATGAAAAACTGTTTTTT. As protein: CASIFPGPLASTNEKLFF.

This clonotype was observed a handful of times. The gene calls are TRBV10-3 and TRBJ2-5; 11 bases fit TRBD2. This CDR3 spans 17 amino acids. CDR1 and CDR2 from the germline V gene are ENHRY and SYGVKD. V shed 3 bases and J 5 bases; nucleotides not matched to a gene: 11. The CDR3 bases are TGTGCCATCAGTGAAGGGCTACTAGCGGGGGCGGTGGAGACCCAGTACTTC. Its translation is CAISEGLLAGAVETQYF.

The chain recombines TRBV4-1 with TRBJ2-1; D possibly corresponds to TRBD2 (6 bases). This CDR3 is 13 amino acids long. Per the germline V gene, CDR1 is MGHRA and CDR2 is YSYEKL. V shed 4 bases and J shed 9 bases, with 13 bases lying between them. The CDR3 DNA reads as TGCGCCAGCAGCCCTCCACGCGGGGTTGAGCAGTTCTTC. This translates into CASSPPRGVEQFF.

This clonotype was seen more than once but under ten times. The chain is built from TRBV20-1 and TRBJ2-3; the D gene is possibly TRBD1 (6 bases). V lost 6 bases and J lost 3, with 13 bases in between. Germline V gives CDR1 DFQATT, CDR2 SNEGSKA (reference sequence). This CDR3 region has 13 residues. CDR3 in DNA: TGCAGTGCCCACTCGAGGGGGACAGATACGCAGTATTTT. It is translated as CSAHSRGTDTQYF.

There are a few counts of this clonotype. The rearrangement links TRBV18 to TRBJ2-1; no clear D gene. Germline assignment: CDR1 KGHSH and CDR2 LQKENI. The CDR3 extends over 12 amino acids. Between the trimmed V and J ends, which lost 3 bases and 9 bases, there was a span of 9 bases. The CDR3 reads CASSPATSEQFF. DNA of the CDR3: TGTGCCAGCTCACCCGCGACAAGTGAGCAGTTCTTC.

This chain joins TRBV4-1 and TRBJ1-1, with TRBD1 as a possible D gene (5 bases). V was trimmed by 1 base and J by 3 bases, leaving 12 bases between them. The germline V gene encodes CDR1 MGHRA and CDR2 YSYEKL. There are 15 residues in the CDR3. CDR3 region: CASSQVRGRYTEAFF. DNA for the CDR3: TGCGCCAGCAGCCAAGTGCGGGGGAGGTACACTGAAGCTTTCTTT.

V usage is TRBV4-1 and J usage is TRBJ1-5, with TRBD1 matching over 8 bases. The CDR3 has 17 residues. Germline CDR1 MGHRA, CDR2 YSYEKL. V was pared by 2 bases and J by 5 bases, with 11 bases of the junction left unmatched. Written as DNA, the CDR3 is TGCGCCAGCAGCCAACCATTCAAAGGACAGGGCCATCAGCCCCAGCATTTT. It codes for CASSQPFKGQGHQPQHF.

The V and J genes are TRBV5-1 and TRBJ2-7; 12 nucleotides line up with TRBD1. The CDR3 covers 15 residues. Germline-derived CDR1 and CDR2 are SGHRS and YFSETQ. V gave up 3 bases and J gave up 3 bases; unmatched junction bases: 4. The CDR3 sequence: CASSSGTGGFYEQYV. The CDR3 bases are TGCGCCAGCAGCTCCGGGACAGGGGGCTTCTACGAGCAGTACGTC.

This clonotype has a handful of counts. The chain joins TRBV7-3 to TRBJ2-2; D is possibly TRBD2 (7 bases). CDR1 and CDR2 from the germline V gene are SGHTA and FQGTGA. The germline V and J ends were trimmed by 5 bases and 6 bases, with 16 bases remaining between them. The CDR3 covers 15 residues. The CDR3 sequence is CASSPTGGWAGELFF. The CDR3 nucleotides read TGTGCCAGCAGCCCGACGGGGGGCTGGGCCGGGGAGCTGTTTTTT.

This clonotype was seen more than once but under ten times. The V call is TRBV9, the J call TRBJ2-2; 8 bases align to TRBD2. CDR3 length: 15 amino acids. Germline-derived CDR1 and CDR2 are SGDLS and YYNGEE. J was trimmed by 8 bases and V by 0 bases; bases with no gene match: 6. The CDR3 is CASSVEGLVGGELFF. CDR3 nucleotides: TGTGCCAGCAGCGTAGAGGGACTAGTAGGTGGGGAGCTGTTTTTT.

The J gene is TRBJ2-3, the V gene TRBV27; possible D gene TRBD2, 7 bases. This CDR3 spans 14 amino acids. The V end lost 7 bases, the J end lost 2 bases, and 13 bases lay between the germline ends. Germline V gene lookup returns CDR1 MNHEY and CDR2 SMNVEV (reference sequence). DNA of the CDR3: TGTGCCAGCATGGGGGGGCCACTCACAGATACGCAGTATTTT. The encoded protein is CASMGGPLTDTQYF.